The clone carrying this T cell receptor beta chain was detected only once. Its matching antigen is unknown. These data are taken from a study of T cell responses to AZD1222 COVID-19 vaccine. General study results and limits: It should be noted that donors were predominantly white British and more often female, and clonal diversity was possibly underestimated. Variant regions that are unmutated are reportedly the target of nearly half of spike-specific TCRs. Spike was spanned by vaccine-associated CD4 TCRs, which were dominant at 160-218 and 743-854.

This CDR3 comprises 14 residues. V was pared by 6 bases and J by 1 base, with 12 bases between. Germline V gives CDR1 MNHEY, CDR2 SVGAGI. Method: immunoSEQ multiplex PCR; TCRdb's copy keeps in-frame clones and lacks some. Found here are some 120,000 clones, 93% of them singletons; the top ten hold 2.9%. The chain employs TRBV6-5 and TRBJ1-1; D gene uncertain. The sample was peripheral blood, taken on day 0 of AZD1222 vaccination. This receptor was taken from an adult in good health. CDR3 nucleotide sequence: TGTGCCAGCAGAAACAGACCTTCGAACACTGAAGCTTTCTTT. Translated: CASRNRPSNTEAFF.